This paragraph reports one TCR beta chain. The antigen is unknown. Primers included in the PCR were 60 Vbeta and 13 Jbeta primers. The protocol was immunoSEQ multiplex PCR, while the TCRdb copy is restricted to in-frame clones and leaves out a portion. Its table lists 75,000 to 85,000 clones. Looked up from germline, CDR1 is MDHEN and CDR2 is SYDVKM. Trimming removed 7 bases from V and 6 bases from J, with 10 bases in between. The CDR3 length is 11 residues. The data belong to a study of cytomegalovirus exposure and HLA in healthy donors. Study observations and caveats: The majority of TCR sequences were rare, yet some public TCRs appeared in many donors.

Sequencing input: PBMCs. V and J are TRBV28 and TRBJ2-7; D call uncertain. This TCR came from a young man in good health and CMV-seropositive. CDR3 sequence: CASIVSSEQYF. The CDR3 DNA reads as TGTGCCAGCATCGTGTCGAGCGAGCAGTACTTC.